These T cell receptor beta chains were read from a single sample in a study of cytomegalovirus exposure and HLA in healthy donors. Profiled with immunoSEQ multiplex PCR; TCRdb holds only in-frame clones, not every one. The table has about 140,000 clones, about 80% seen once; the top ten hold under 4.5%. Specimen: PBMCs. The receptors stem from a man aged 40-49 years in good health and CMV-seropositive. The CDR3 runs from the conserved cysteine through the conserved F or W. A D gene is named only where the DNA matches it firmly. The size field is filled for only some rows; it gives once, few, many or a size class.

TGTGCCAGTAGTAAGCTAGCGGGGGGATTCTACGAGCAGTACTTC,CASSKLAGGFYEQYF,TRBJ2-7,TRBD2,TRBV19,.
TGTGCCAGCAGCACGGGACTAGCGGGGGGGCTTGAGACCCAGTACTTC,CASSTGLAGGLETQYF,TRBJ2-5,TRBD2,TRBV5-5,.
TGTGCCAGCAGCTTACCGGCAGGGGAACAAGAGACCCAGTACTTC,CASSLPAGEQETQYF,TRBJ2-5,.,TRBV7-9,.
TGTGCCAGCAGCTGGACTAGCGGCCAAGAGACCCAGTACTTC,CASSWTSGQETQYF,TRBJ2-5,TRBD2,TRBV5-6,.
TGTGCCAGCAGCGTATATGATACTAGCGCGCCCTACGAGCAGTACTTC,CASSVYDTSAPYEQYF,TRBJ2-7,TRBD2,TRBV9,medium-sized
TGTGCCACCAGCAGCCCTCGGGGGACCGGGGAGCTGTTTTTT,CATSSPRGTGELFF,TRBJ2-2,.,TRBV15,.
TGTGCCAGCAGCCCGATTGGGCAGGGCACAGATACGCAGTATTTT,CASSPIGQGTDTQYF,TRBJ2-3,.,TRBV7-9,.
TGTGCCAGCAACGACGGACAGCTAACTGAAGCTTTCTTT,CASNDGQLTEAFF,TRBJ1-1,.,TRBV21-1,.
TGTGCCAGCGGCGGGAGGGAGAGGGAGACCCAGTACTTC,CASGGRERETQYF,TRBJ2-5,TRBD2,TRBV13,.
TGTGCCAGCAGGGACAAAAGGGGTCGCGAGCAGTACTTC,CASRDKRGREQYF,TRBJ2-7,.,TRBV6-1,.
TGTGCCAGCAGTGGGCAGGGCGGTCAGCCCCAGCATTTT,CASSGQGGQPQHF,TRBJ1-5,.,TRBV6-1,.
TGTGCCAGCAGCTTATACAGGGGTAGCTACGAGCAGTACTTC,CASSLYRGSYEQYF,TRBJ2-7,TRBD1,TRBV7-3,once
TGTGCCATCAGTGAGGCCAGGGTTGGTGGCTACACCTTC,CAISEARVGGYTF,TRBJ1-2,.,TRBV10-3,.
TGTGCCAGCAGCGGCCATAGCGGAGACTCCTACAATGAGCAGTTCTTC,CASSGHSGDSYNEQFF,TRBJ2-1,.,TRBV9,.
TGCAGCGGAGGGGGCGCCGGAACTAATGAAAAACTGTTTTTT,CSGGGAGTNEKLFF,TRBJ1-4,TRBD1,TRBV29-1,.
TGTGCCTGGAGTGTCGGCCTAGCCTACGAGCAGTACTTC,CAWSVGLAYEQYF,TRBJ2-7,.,TRBV30,once
TGTGCTACCAGCCGGGACTCTTACACCGGGGAGCTGTTTTTT,CATSRDSYTGELFF,TRBJ2-2,.,TRBV7-7,.